The 32 T cell receptor beta chains below were found in one sample sequenced in a study of response to subunit inactivated influenza vaccine. TCRdb re-derived calls from the RT-PCR reads in MiXCR, one entry per CDR3 protein. The sample lists around 650,000 distinct CDR3 sequences; 15% to 19% were seen once. The sample here was PBMCs from blood, taken less than 13 days after vaccination. These receptors were taken from a man between 50 and 59 years old who received an inactivated influenza vaccine.

This clonotype has a count of ten or more. The chain links TRBV12-3 or TRBV12-4 to TRBJ2-7, with TRBD1 identical over 7 bases. There are 13 residues in the CDR3. The V gene end was trimmed by 1 base and the J gene end by 6 bases; junction bases not matched to a gene: 3. The CDR3 sequence: CASSLGQGREQYF. The CDR3 nucleotides read TGTGCCAGCAGTTTAGGACAGGGCCGCGAGCAGTACTTC.

The CDR3 protein is CASSFRRITGELFF. The CDR3 DNA reads as TGTGCCAGCAGTTTCCGCAGAATCACCGGGGAGCTGTTTTTT. The chain recombines TRBV28 with TRBJ2-2, with D unresolved. Trimming cost V 3 bases and J 4 bases, with 9 bases left between them. The CDR3 is made up of 14 amino acids. The V gene's germline CDR1 is MDHEN and CDR2 SYDVKM.

This clonotype occurred a few times. This sequence joins TRBV5-1 and TRBJ2-7; 8 nucleotides match TRBD2. The CDR3 has 15 residues. The V gene end was trimmed by 4 bases and the J gene end by 4 bases; junction bases not matched to a gene: 10. Germline CDR1 and CDR2: SGHRS and YFSETQ. The CDR3 region is CASSPSESGSYEQYF. CDR3 sequence (DNA): TGCGCCAGCAGCCCATCTGAGAGCGGGAGTTACGAGCAGTACTTC. The whole variable domain, remainder taken from reference TRBV5-1 and TRBJ2-7, is KAGVTQTPRYLIKTRGQQVTLSCSPISGHRSVSWYQQTPGQGLQFLFEYFSETQRNKGNFPGRFSGRQFSNSRSEMNVSTLELGDSALYLCASSPSESGSYEQYFGPGTRLTVT.

The chain links TRBV29-1 to TRBJ1-3; the D is unclear. The CDR3 spans 13 residues. V lost 1 base, J lost 1 base, and 5 bases lay in between. Germline CDR1 is SQVTM and CDR2 is ANQGSEA. This chain's CDR3 is CSVEGRSGNTIYF. As DNA, the CDR3 is TGCAGCGTTGAAGGGCGGTCTGGAAACACCATATATTTT.

This clonotype showed up just a few times. The chain joins TRBV11-2 to TRBJ2-6, with 8 bases identical to TRBD1. Germline V CDR1 and CDR2: SGHAT, FQNNGV. The CDR3 consists of 19 residues. With 5 bases clipped from V and 0 bases from J, the junction kept 12 bases outside the gene matches. CDR3 sequence reads: CASSLSTGAFSSGANVLTF. The CDR3 DNA reads as TGTGCCAGCAGCCTTTCGACAGGGGCCTTTTCCTCTGGGGCCAACGTCCTGACTTTC.

The J gene is TRBJ2-3, the V gene TRBV28, with TRBD2 as a possible D gene (5 bases). Germline CDR1 is MDHEN and CDR2 is SYDVKM. This CDR3 is 16 amino acids long. The V end lost 6 bases, the J end lost 9 bases, and 25 bases lay between the germline ends. This CDR3 is CASSLKLDGVLKTQYF. CDR3 bases: TGTGCCAGCAGCCTTAAACTAGACGGGGTCCTGAAAACGCAGTATTTT.

The chain uses TRBV20-1 and TRBJ1-2; 7 bases match TRBD1. J lost 5 bases, V lost 0 bases, and 6 bases had no gene match. Germline loops: CDR1 DFQATT, CDR2 SNEGSKA (reference sequence). The CDR3 extends over 14 amino acids. The CDR3 region has the DNA TGCAGTGCTAGAGAGTCCGACAGGGTGTATGGCTACACCTTC. Translated, it gives CSARESDRVYGYTF.

At least ten counts were recorded for this clonotype. The chain combines TRBV28 with TRBJ2-2; D not certain. With 11 bases removed from V and 2 bases from J, the gap between germline ends came to 9 bases. This CDR3 has 12 amino acids. Germline CDR1 is MDHEN and CDR2 is SYDVKM. The CDR3 loop is CAHQDNTGELFF. CDR3 bases: TGTGCCCACCAAGACAACACCGGGGAGCTGTTTTTT.

This clonotype was counted between two and nine times. The chain joins TRBV6-2 or TRBV6-3 to TRBJ1-2; perhaps TRBD1 as D (6 bases). V was pared by 7 bases and J by 4 bases, with 13 bases between. The germline V gene encodes CDR1 MNHEY and CDR2 SVGEGT. CDR3 length: 13 amino acids. For the CDR3, the DNA is TGTGCCAGCACCGATCGACAGGCCTATGGCTACACCTTC. Protein: CASTDRQAYGYTF.

V is TRBV4-3 and J is TRBJ1-4, with D unresolved. The CDR3 sequence is 16 residues long. The V gene lost 0 bases and the J gene lost 3 bases, with 11 bases spanning the gap. CDR1 is LGHNA, CDR2 YSLEER, per germline. The CDR3 protein is CASSQDGIPPNEKLFF. The CDR3 coding sequence is TGCGCCAGCAGCCAAGATGGAATTCCCCCTAATGAAAAACTGTTTTTT.

This clonotype has only a few counts. V gene TRBV20-1 combines with J gene TRBJ2-3, with D possibly TRBD1 on 5 matching bases. Deletions cut 8 bases from V and 2 bases from J, with 14 bases between. The CDR3 extends over 13 amino acids. Germline V CDR1 and CDR2: DFQATT, SNEGSKA (reference sequence). The CDR3 bases are TGCAGTCCGATGAAAGGGGCCACAGATACGCAGTATTTT. This codes for CSPMKGATDTQYF.

This clonotype was counted many times. V is TRBV10-3 and J is TRBJ2-3, with D tentatively TRBD2 (6 bases). This CDR3 spans 14 amino acids. Looked up from germline, CDR1 is ENHRY and CDR2 is SYGVKD. The V gene lost 7 bases and the J gene lost 1 base, with 12 bases spanning the gap. DNA for the CDR3: TGTGCCATCAAGGCGGGAACAGGCACAGATACGCAGTATTTT. This codes for CAIKAGTGTDTQYF.

The gene calls are TRBV5-1 and TRBJ1-6; 9 bases fit TRBD1. The J segment lost 11 bases and the V segment lost 5 bases, leaving 5 bases of the junction unmatched. The germline V gene encodes CDR1 SGHRS and CDR2 YFSETQ. The CDR3 is made up of 13 amino acids. CDR3 sequence reads: CASSSGQGTPLHF. The CDR3 coding sequence is TGCGCCAGCAGTTCCGGACAGGGGACACCCCTCCACTTT.

This clonotype was seen a few times. The V and J genes are TRBV29-1 and TRBJ1-1, with D unclear. Germline loops: CDR1 SQVTM, CDR2 ANQGSEA. The CDR3 spans 10 residues. Trimming removed 6 bases at V and 3 bases at J, with 5 bases between. The chain's CDR3 is CSVYHTEAFF. As DNA, the CDR3 is TGCAGCGTCTACCACACTGAAGCTTTCTTT.

The chain combines TRBV7-2 with TRBJ1-5; 10 bases fit TRBD1. Germline V CDR1 and CDR2: SGHTA, FQGNSA. V lost 5 bases and J lost 5; bases outside the gene matches: 9. The CDR3 runs 16 residues. Here the CDR3 reads CASSPGQGGLHQPQHF. The CDR3 bases are TGTGCCAGCAGCCCCGGACAGGGGGGGCTGCATCAGCCCCAGCATTTT.

This clonotype was seen only a few times. This chain connects TRBV20-1 to TRBJ2-1; no firm D call. The V end lost 6 bases, the J end lost 0 bases, and 12 bases lay between the germline ends. Germline loops: CDR1 DFQATT, CDR2 SNEGSKA (reference sequence). CDR3 size: 14 residues. The CDR3 loop is CSAPVPISYNEQFF. In DNA, the CDR3 is TGCAGTGCCCCGGTCCCGATCTCCTACAATGAGCAGTTCTTC.

This chain uses TRBV5-1 with TRBJ2-2, with 9 bases fitting TRBD1. Per germline, CDR1 SGHRS and CDR2 YFSETQ. V gave up 0 bases and J gave up 7 bases; unmatched junction bases: 4. The CDR3 has 15 amino acids. This CDR3 reads CASSLGTGAGGELFF. CDR3 coding DNA: TGCGCCAGCAGCTTGGGGACAGGGGCTGGCGGGGAGCTGTTTTTT.

The chain employs TRBV24-1 and TRBJ2-3, with D perhaps matching TRBD1 or TRBD2 (5 bases each). V lost 6 bases to trimming and J lost 5 bases, with 14 bases between them. The CDR3 is made up of 14 amino acids. Germline assignment: CDR1 KGHDR and CDR2 SFDVKD. Here the CDR3 DNA reads TGTGCCACCAGTTGGGCAGGGAGCGTAGATACGCAGTATTTT. Translation gives CATSWAGSVDTQYF.

The chain has TRBV5-1 and TRBJ2-5; D is perhaps TRBD2 (5 bases). Germline CDR1 and CDR2: SGHRS and YFSETQ. Between the trimmed V and J ends, which lost 0 bases and 4 bases, there was a span of 13 bases. The CDR3 contains 15 residues. The CDR3 DNA is TGCGCCAGCAGCTTGGCGGGAAGGGTTGGAGAGACCCAGTACTTC. Its protein product is CASSLAGRVGETQYF.

The chain employs TRBV15 and TRBJ2-1; 7 nucleotides align to TRBD2. The V gene end was trimmed by 0 bases and the J gene end by 5 bases; junction bases not matched to a gene: 4. Germline loops: CDR1 LNHNV, CDR2 YYDKDF (reference sequence). The CDR3 spans 15 residues. The CDR3, as DNA: TGTGCCACCAGCAGAGAGGGGGGGAATCACAATGAGCAGTTCTTC. Its protein product is CATSREGGNHNEQFF.

The chain couples TRBV5-1 to TRBJ2-1; D tentatively reads TRBD1 or TRBD2 (5 bases each). The CDR3 length is 14 residues. Germline lookup yields CDR1 SGHRS and CDR2 YFSETQ. V gave up 3 bases and J gave up 6 bases, with 13 bases separating them. The DNA of the CDR3 is TGCGCCAGCAGCTATGGCCCAGGGAGCAATGAGCAGTTCTTC. Residues: CASSYGPGSNEQFF.

V gene TRBV18 combines with J gene TRBJ1-4; 8 bases align to TRBD1. Germline V lookup: CDR1 KGHSH, CDR2 LQKENI. The CDR3 spans 15 residues. With V trimmed by 3 bases and J by 5 bases, 5 bases remained unmatched. The CDR3 spells CASSPTRTGNEKLFF. CDR3 bases: TGTGCCAGCTCACCGACGCGGACAGGGAATGAAAAACTGTTTTTT.

This clonotype was counted a few times. This chain joins TRBV20-1 and TRBJ1-1; a weak D match, TRBD1 (5 bases). Trimming removed 5 bases from V and 0 bases from J, with 13 bases in between. Germline V gene data show CDR1 as DFQATT and CDR2 as SNEGSKA (reference sequence). The CDR3 contains 14 residues. The CDR3 sequence is CSAPRGGMNTEAFF. DNA for the CDR3: TGCAGTGCTCCCCGGGGGGGGATGAACACTGAAGCTTTCTTT.

This chain joins TRBV10-3 and TRBJ2-2, with TRBD2 identical over 7 bases. Germline V lookup: CDR1 ENHRY, CDR2 SYGVKD. V lost 4 bases to trimming and J lost 6 bases; unmatched junction nucleotides: 8. The CDR3 is 15 amino acids. The CDR3: CAISVTGGGAGELFF. The CDR3 bases are TGTGCCATCAGTGTGACGGGAGGAGGGGCCGGGGAGCTGTTTTTT.

This clonotype was observed a handful of times. The chain couples TRBV15 to TRBJ1-5, with unresolved D. Germline V gives CDR1 LNHNV, CDR2 YYDKDF (reference sequence). With 1 base removed from V and 8 bases from J, the gap between germline ends came to 15 bases. CDR3 length equals 15 residues. The CDR3 protein is CATSRGNGFSEPQHF. CDR3 coding DNA: TGTGCCACCAGCAGAGGAAACGGGTTCTCCGAGCCCCAGCATTTT.

This clonotype has more than one count but fewer than ten. Just one base apart from a much larger clone, this may be a read error. V usage is TRBV2 and J usage is TRBJ2-2; 11 bases fit TRBD2. Germline V lookup: CDR1 SNHLY, CDR2 FYNNEI. The CDR3 extends over 16 amino acids. Written as DNA, the CDR3 is TGTGCCAGCAGGGCTAGCGGGGGGCCGAACACCGGGGACCTGTTTTTT. Protein: CASRASGGPNTGDLFF.

This clonotype was recorded at least ten times. J is TRBJ2-5 and V is TRBV12-3 or TRBV12-4; D is unclear. V lost 6 bases to trimming and J lost 4 bases, with 6 bases between them. The CDR3 has 11 amino acids. The CDR3 DNA reads TGTGCCAGCAGAGTGGGAGAGACCCAGTACTTC. Its protein product is CASRVGETQYF.

This clonotype has just a few counts. The J gene is TRBJ1-5, the V gene TRBV28; D is undetermined. Trimming removed 1 base at V and 2 bases at J, with 9 bases between. Germline CDR1 reads MDHEN; CDR2 reads SYDVKM. The CDR3 consists of 15 residues. The CDR3 loop is CASSLSAWGNQPQHF. In DNA, the CDR3 is TGTGCCAGCAGTTTATCGGCCTGGGGCAATCAGCCCCAGCATTTT.

This sequence joins TRBV12-5 and TRBJ2-7; 10 bases fit TRBD1. The CDR3 consists of 17 residues. The germline CDR1 and CDR2 sequences are LGHNT and FRNRAP. J lost 6 bases, V lost 0 bases, and 11 bases had no gene match. The CDR3 sequence is CASGLVTGTGELGEQYF. The CDR3 region has the DNA TGTGCTAGTGGTTTGGTTACCGGGACAGGGGAGCTGGGCGAGCAGTACTTC.

This clonotype was counted between two and nine times. This chain uses TRBV20-1 with TRBJ2-3; D uncertain. Per the germline V gene, CDR1 is DFQATT and CDR2 is SNEGSKA (reference sequence). This CDR3 has 14 residues. Trimming cost V 1 base and J 6 bases, with 14 bases left between them. The CDR3 DNA reads as TGCAGTGCTAGAGTGGGGTATTTTAGCGATACGCAGTATTTT. Translation: CSARVGYFSDTQYF.

The chain joins TRBV5-6 to TRBJ2-7; TRBD1 matches 7 bases. Looked up from germline, CDR1 is SGHDT and CDR2 is YYEEEE. CDR3 length: 12 residues. V lost 4 bases to trimming and J lost 10 bases; unmatched junction nucleotides: 8. In DNA, the CDR3 is TGTGCCAGCAGCCACCGGGACAGACGTCAGTACTTC. Amino acids: CASSHRDRRQYF.

This clonotype showed up just a few times. The V call is TRBV3-1, the J call TRBJ2-7; 7 nucleotides match TRBD2. The junction had 10 bases not matched to a gene; V was cut back by 4 bases and J by 1 base. The CDR3 length is 16 residues. The germline V gene encodes CDR1 LGHDT and CDR2 YNNKEL (reference sequence). The CDR3 spells CASSPNGGGKSYEQYF. CDR3 coding DNA: TGTGCCAGCAGCCCGAATGGGGGGGGAAAATCCTACGAGCAGTACTTC.